The rows below give T cell receptor beta chains drawn from one sample of a study of blood T cell repertoires in COVID-19. Profiling relied on immunoSEQ multiplex PCR, and the TCRdb table lists in-frame clones only, not all of them. The sample has more than 20,000 clones; nearly 90% are singletons. Sequences were obtained from peripheral blood. Every receptor here comes from a woman aged 60-75 years with active COVID-19. Each CDR3 is given with its conserved first and last residue. A D gene is named only where the DNA matches it firmly. The size field is filled for only some rows; it gives once, few, many or a size class.

v_gene,j_gene,abundance,d_gene,CDR3aa,CDR3nt
TRBV7-9,TRBJ2-5,.,TRBD2,CASSSRLAGDLAGGTQYF,TGTGCCAGCAGCTCCAGACTAGCGGGAGATTTAGCAGGTGGGACCCAGTACTTC
TRBV7-9,TRBJ1-6,.,TRBD1,CASSLGDRTNSPLHF,TGTGCCAGCAGCTTAGGGGACAGAACTAATTCACCCCTCCACTTT
TRBV5-6,TRBJ1-1,.,TRBD1,CASSRTGGNTEAFF,TGTGCCAGCAGCCGGACAGGGGGGAACACTGAAGCTTTCTTT
TRBV7-2,TRBJ2-1,.,TRBD2,CASSLSGLAGNGEQFF,TGTGCCAGCAGCTTATCGGGGCTAGCGGGAAATGGTGAGCAGTTCTTC
TRBV7-9,TRBJ1-1,.,.,CASSLDLAGDEDTEAFF,TGTGCCAGCAGCTTAGATTTGGCAGGGGATGAGGACACTGAAGCTTTCTTT
TRBV4-1,TRBJ2-7,.,TRBD1,CASSQGPGTGSYEQYF,TGCGCCAGCAGCCAAGGACCCGGGACAGGGTCCTACGAGCAGTACTTC
TRBV29-1,TRBJ2-6,.,TRBD2,CSVRGAGANVLTF,TGCAGCGTGCGGGGGGCTGGGGCCAACGTCCTGACTTTC
TRBV6-6,TRBJ2-3,.,TRBD2,CASSYAREGEDTQYF,TGTGCCAGCAGTTACGCCCGGGAGGGGGAAGATACGCAGTATTTT
TRBV12-3/TRBV12-4,TRBJ2-7,.,.,CASSNLAPYEQYF,TGTGCCAGCAGTAACCTAGCCCCCTACGAGCAGTACTTC
TRBV5-1,TRBJ1-2,few,TRBD1,CASSPGTGNYGYTF,TGCGCCAGCAGCCCGGGGACAGGGAACTATGGCTACACCTTC
TRBV11-2,TRBJ2-3,.,TRBD2,CASSLGYLAGERTDTQYF,TGTGCCAGCAGCTTAGGTTATCTGGCGGGAGAGCGCACAGATACGCAGTATTTT
TRBV10-3,TRBJ2-7,.,TRBD1,CAISESNRGGDEQYF,TGTGCCATCAGTGAGTCGAACAGGGGTGGCGACGAGCAGTACTTC
TRBV30,TRBJ1-6,.,.,CAWTGDYNSPLHF,TGTGCCTGGACAGGGGATTATAATTCACCCCTCCACTTT
TRBV13,TRBJ2-3,.,TRBD2,CASSVGLAGGRRSTDTQYF,TGTGCCAGCAGCGTGGGCCTAGCGGGAGGTCGGCGGTCCACAGATACGCAGTATTTT
TRBV7-6,TRBJ2-3,.,TRBD2,CASSISGRIDTQYF,TGTGCCAGCAGCATTAGCGGGAGGATAGATACGCAGTATTTT
TRBV30,TRBJ2-1,.,TRBD2,CAWSVLRGGGQFF,TGTGCCTGGAGTGTACTTAGGGGCGGGGGGCAGTTCTTC
TRBV11-2,TRBJ2-3,.,.,CASSLVGGADTQYF,TGTGCCAGCAGCTTAGTGGGGGGAGCAGATACGCAGTATTTT
TRBV6-1,TRBJ1-5,.,.,CASSDIRASNQPQHF,TGTGCCAGCAGTGATATCAGGGCCAGCAATCAGCCCCAGCATTTT
TRBV28,TRBJ2-7,once,.,CASSLVEEVNPYEQYF,TGTGCCAGCAGCCTAGTTGAGGAAGTTAATCCCTACGAGCAGTACTTC